One and the same sample provided the 30 T cell receptor beta chains below, sequenced in a study of T cell responses to AZD1222 COVID-19 vaccine. TCRdb's table, derived via immunoSEQ multiplex PCR, lists solely in-frame clones and lacks some. The table records 120,000 to 150,000 clones, just over 85% of them present only once. Material: peripheral blood, obtained on day 0 of AZD1222 vaccination. Receptor source: an adult in good health.

The chain employs TRBV10-1 and TRBJ2-7; D is possibly TRBD1 (5 bases). The CDR3 extends over 14 amino acids. Germline V gene lookup returns CDR1 WNHNN and CDR2 SYGVQD (reference sequence). V shed 1 base and J shed 3 bases, with 10 bases lying between them. The CDR3 reads CASSEYQGNYEQYF. In DNA form, the CDR3 reads TGCGCCAGCAGTGAGTACCAGGGTAACTACGAGCAGTACTTC.

The chain links TRBV28 to TRBJ2-1; D is tentatively TRBD1 or TRBD2 (5 bases each). Germline CDR1 and CDR2: MDHEN and SYDVKM. The CDR3 has 15 residues. Trimming pared 8 bases from V and 4 bases from J, leaving 18 bases between. The CDR3 reads CASSLTGTAYNEQFF. The CDR3 DNA is TGTGCCAGCTCCTTAACGGGGACGGCTTACAATGAGCAGTTCTTC.

This clone showed up just once. The gene calls are TRBV4-2 and TRBJ2-3; 7 nucleotides line up with TRBD2. The CDR3 extends over 15 amino acids. Trimming at V came to 1 base and at J to 6 bases, leaving 7 bases not matched to a gene. Germline V lookup: CDR1 LGHNA, CDR2 YNFKEQ. The CDR3 sequence is CASSQVTGGMDTQYF. The CDR3 DNA reads as TGTGCCAGCAGCCAAGTAACGGGAGGCATGGATACGCAGTATTTT.

The chain links TRBV20-1 to TRBJ1-1; 7 bases line up with TRBD1. V shed 3 bases, J shed 1 base, and the junction held 5 bases outside the gene matches. The CDR3 spans 14 residues. The germline CDR1 and CDR2 sequences are DFQATT and SNEGSKA (reference sequence). CDR3 sequence: CSASKGAGNTEAFF. The DNA for the CDR3 is TGCAGTGCTAGTAAGGGGGCTGGGAACACTGAAGCTTTCTTT.

The chain is built from TRBV6-2 or TRBV6-3 and TRBJ2-7, with a tentative D call TRBD2 (6 bases). V dropped 6 bases and J dropped 0 bases, with 12 bases sitting between them. Germline values: CDR1 MNHEY, CDR2 SVGEGT. This CDR3 is built from 14 residues. CDR3 sequence (DNA): TGTGCCAGCAGCGCTGGGGGGAGCTCCTACGAGCAGTACTTC. Translating it yields CASSAGGSSYEQYF.

The chain joins TRBV7-2 to TRBJ1-2; D is possibly TRBD1 (5 bases). Trimming stripped 5 bases from V and 6 bases from J, with 10 bases between. Per germline, CDR1 SGHTA and CDR2 FQGNSA. The length of the CDR3 is 12 residues. As DNA, the CDR3 is TGTGCCAGCAGCCCTCAGGGAGATGGCTACACCTTC. Its protein product is CASSPQGDGYTF.

Only one count was recorded for this clone. The V call is TRBV12-3 or TRBV12-4, the J call TRBJ2-5, with a tentative D call TRBD1 (6 bases). The CDR3 has 13 residues. V lost 6 bases to trimming and J lost 4 bases, with 12 bases between them. CDR3 residues: CASSSGEGETQYF. As DNA, the CDR3 is TGTGCCAGCAGCTCAGGGGAAGGAGAGACCCAGTACTTC.

The genes are TRBV4-2 and TRBJ1-2; TRBD1 aligns across 10 bases. The CDR3 contains 16 residues. V gave up 8 bases and J gave up 4 bases; unmatched junction bases: 13. Germline V gene lookup returns CDR1 LGHNA and CDR2 YNFKEQ. This CDR3 reads CASAPGQGIIGYGYTF. As DNA, the CDR3 is TGTGCCAGCGCCCCGGGACAGGGGATTATAGGCTATGGCTACACCTTC.

The DNA for the CDR3 is TGTGCCTGGAGTGTGGGATATACTGAAGCTTTCTTT. Translating it yields CAWSVGYTEAFF. The rearrangement joins TRBV30 to TRBJ1-1; D gene uncertain. V lost 0 bases to trimming and J lost 5 bases, with 7 bases between them. CDR1 is GTSNPN, CDR2 SVGIG, per germline (reference sequence). The CDR3 length is 12 residues. Based on the CDR3 plus reference TRBV30 and TRBJ1-1, the full variable domain is SQTIHQWPATLVQPVGSPLSLECTVEGTSNPNLYWYRQAAGRGLQLLFYSVGIGQISSEVPQNLSASRPQDRQFILSSKKLLLSDSGFYLCAWSVGYTEAFFGQGTRLTVV.

CDR3 protein: CASSLGGLELLNSPLHF. The CDR3 bases are TGTGCCAGCAGCTTAGGGGGACTGGAGCTCCTTAATTCACCCCTCCACTTT. The rearrangement links TRBV7-9 to TRBJ1-6; D is perhaps TRBD1 (5 bases). V was cut by 1 base and J by 6 bases, with 16 bases left in between. The CDR3 is made up of 17 amino acids. Germline V lookup: CDR1 SEHNR, CDR2 FQNEAQ (reference sequence).

The chain couples TRBV6-5 to TRBJ1-1; 8 bases align to TRBD1. Germline V gives CDR1 MNHEY, CDR2 SVGAGI. V lost 9 bases, J lost 1 base, and 4 bases stayed unmatched. This CDR3 is built from 13 residues. For the CDR3, the DNA is TGTGCCAGTGACAGGGGCCCGAACACTGAAGCTTTCTTT. This codes for CASDRGPNTEAFF.

This clone was found once. CDR3 nucleotide sequence: TGTGCCAGCAGCCTACTTTTGAGGGAGACCCAGTACTTC. Protein product: CASSLLLRETQYF. The chain couples TRBV7-8 to TRBJ2-5; unclear D gene. CDR3 length: 13 amino acids. Trimming shortened V by 5 bases and J by 5 bases, and 12 bases separated the two germline ends. Per germline, CDR1 SGHVS and CDR2 FQNEAQ.

The V call is TRBV27, the J call TRBJ2-1; D not certain. Deletions cut 7 bases from V and 5 bases from J, with 18 bases between. Germline V gene data show CDR1 as MNHEY and CDR2 as SMNVEV (reference sequence). CDR3 size: 15 residues. CDR3 loop: CASTTAAKRNNEQFF. Written as DNA, the CDR3 is TGTGCCAGCACGACGGCGGCAAAACGGAACAATGAGCAGTTCTTC.

The gene calls are TRBV5-6 and TRBJ2-1; D call uncertain. Deletions cut 3 bases from V and 10 bases from J, with 17 bases between. The CDR3 runs to 14 residues. Germline assignment: CDR1 SGHDT and CDR2 YYEEEE. CDR3 loop: CASSSVQPGREQFF. CDR3 DNA: TGTGCCAGCAGCTCAGTACAACCAGGTAGGGAGCAGTTCTTC.

The chain couples TRBV10-1 to TRBJ2-5; 7 bases map to TRBD1. J gave up 1 base and V 0 bases, and 5 bases lay outside the gene matches. CDR1 is WNHNN and CDR2 is SYGVQD in the germline V gene (reference sequence). CDR3 length: 16 amino acids. CDR3 DNA: TGCGCCAGCAGTGAGTCGAGTTCAGGGGGCCAAGAGACCCAGTACTTC. Translated: CASSESSSGGQETQYF.

The chain links TRBV10-2 to TRBJ2-7; D possibly uses TRBD1 or TRBD2 (5 bases each). The CDR3 covers 17 residues. CDR1 is WSHSY, CDR2 SAAADI, per germline. V shed 0 bases and J shed 0 bases, with 15 bases lying between them. The CDR3 region is CASSESGTGPVSYEQYF. DNA for the CDR3: TGCGCCAGCAGTGAGTCAGGGACCGGACCCGTCTCCTACGAGCAGTACTTC.

This chain joins TRBV7-9 and TRBJ1-1; 8 nucleotides agree with TRBD1. This CDR3 has 14 residues. With 5 bases clipped from V and 1 base from J, the junction kept 3 bases outside the gene matches. Per the germline V gene, CDR1 is SEHNR and CDR2 is FQNEAQ (reference sequence). The CDR3 DNA sequence: TGTGCCAGCAGCCCCCAGGGGGCGAACACTGAAGCTTTCTTT. Its protein product is CASSPQGANTEAFF.

This chain connects TRBV27 to TRBJ2-1; 11 bases are shared with TRBD2. Per germline, CDR1 MNHEY and CDR2 SMNVEV (reference sequence). The length of the CDR3 is 15 residues. The ends lost 3 bases at V and 11 bases at J; junction bases unmatched: 9. The DNA for the CDR3 is TGTGCCAGCAGTTTCTTAACTAGCGGGGGAGCCCAGCAGTTCTTC. As protein: CASSFLTSGGAQQFF.

This chain uses TRBV6-5 with TRBJ1-4; tentative D call: TRBD1 (5 bases). The CDR3 consists of 15 residues. CDR1 and CDR2 (germline): MNHEY, SVGAGI. V was shortened by 6 bases and J by 1 base, with 12 bases between the two germline ends. The CDR3: CASRGLSVTNEKLFF. DNA of the CDR3: TGTGCCAGCAGGGGACTGAGTGTAACTAATGAAAAACTGTTTTTT.

J is TRBJ1-5 and V is TRBV11-2; D may be TRBD1 (6 bases). V shed 0 bases and J shed 7 bases, with 10 bases lying between them. CDR1 and CDR2 from the germline V gene are SGHAT and FQNNGV. The CDR3 is made up of 14 amino acids. This CDR3 is CASSLEGGAQPQHF. CDR3 in DNA: TGTGCCAGCAGCTTAGAAGGGGGAGCCCAGCCCCAGCATTTT.

The chain has TRBV20-1 and TRBJ2-3; 9 nucleotides line up with TRBD1. The V and J ends lost 3 bases and 2 bases, in that order; junction bases with no gene match: 12. The CDR3 extends over 17 amino acids. The germline CDR1 and CDR2 sequences are DFQATT and SNEGSKA (reference sequence). CDR3 residues: CSASPGAGQGYTDTQYF. CDR3 in DNA: TGCAGTGCTAGTCCGGGAGCGGGACAGGGATACACAGATACGCAGTATTTT.

J is TRBJ2-5 and V is TRBV7-2; no firm D call. The germline gives CDR1 SGHTA, CDR2 FQGNSA. The CDR3 covers 14 residues. Trimming stripped 7 bases from V and 2 bases from J, with 14 bases between. The CDR3: CASTSTFRQETQYF. In nucleotides, the CDR3 is TGTGCCAGCACATCGACTTTCCGACAAGAGACCCAGTACTTC.

The CDR3 sequence is CASSVELGTGYTF. In nucleotides, the CDR3 is TGTGCCAGCAGCGTAGAATTAGGGACTGGCTACACCTTC. V is TRBV9 and J is TRBJ1-2, with D tentatively TRBD1 (5 bases). V lost 0 bases and J 7 bases, leaving 10 bases between the germline ends. Germline V lookup: CDR1 SGDLS, CDR2 YYNGEE. The length of the CDR3 is 13 residues. The whole variable domain, remainder taken from reference TRBV9 and TRBJ1-2, is DSGVTQTPKHLITATGQRVTLRCSPRSGDLSVYWYQQSLDQGLQFLIQYYNGEERAKGNILERFSAQQFPDLHSELNLSSLELGDSALYFCASSVELGTGYTFGSGTRLTVV.

DNA for the CDR3: TGTGCCAGCAGCGCAATGACCCCAGGACTAGCGGCGACGGATGAGCAGTTCTTC. Translation: CASSAMTPGLAATDEQFF. This chain joins TRBV9 and TRBJ2-1, with 10 bases fitting TRBD2. The germline V gene has CDR1 SGDLS and CDR2 YYNGEE. V was clipped by 3 bases and J by 8 bases; unmatched bases: 17. The CDR3 contains 18 residues. Full variable domain (remainder filled in from reference TRBV9 and TRBJ2-1): DSGVTQTPKHLITATGQRVTLRCSPRSGDLSVYWYQQSLDQGLQFLIQYYNGEERAKGNILERFSAQQFPDLHSELNLSSLELGDSALYFCASSAMTPGLAATDEQFFGPGTRLTVL.

Remarks on this clone: Other DNA sequences within the sample encode an identical CDR3. V usage is TRBV19 and J usage is TRBJ1-1; D is perhaps TRBD1 (5 bases). The length of the CDR3 is 14 residues. Germline V lookup: CDR1 LNHDA, CDR2 SQIVND (reference sequence). Trimming left V 1 base short and J 4 bases short, with 10 bases between. CDR3 amino acids: CASSIVGGATEAFF. CDR3 sequence (DNA): TGTGCCAGTAGTATAGTTGGGGGAGCCACTGAAGCTTTCTTT.

The chain has TRBV29-1 and TRBJ1-1; no firm D call. The germline V gene encodes CDR1 SQVTM and CDR2 ANQGSEA. The V end was cut by 3 bases, the J end by 1 base, with 3 bases between. The CDR3 is 11 residues long. CDR3 region: CSVEKNTEAFF. CDR3 coding DNA: TGCAGCGTTGAGAAGAACACTGAAGCTTTCTTT.

The genes are TRBV30 and TRBJ2-7; 8 bases are shared with TRBD2. The germline V gene has CDR1 GTSNPN and CDR2 SVGIG (reference sequence). This CDR3 comprises 13 residues. The ends lost 0 bases at V and 3 bases at J; junction bases unmatched: 1. The CDR3 bases are TGTGCCTGGAGTGTCGGGGGGGTCTACGAGCAGTACTTC. Its protein product is CAWSVGGVYEQYF.

V and J are TRBV6-5 and TRBJ1-1; maybe TRBD1 (5 bases). V gave up 0 bases and J gave up 10 bases, with 6 bases separating them. Germline assignment: CDR1 MNHEY and CDR2 SVGAGI. This CDR3 comprises 11 residues. CDR3 DNA: TGTGCCAGCAGTTACTCTGGGACAGCTTTCTTT. Protein product: CASSYSGTAFF.

This clone appeared once. The chain employs TRBV15 and TRBJ1-2; 9 positions agree with TRBD1. The V segment lost 5 bases and the J segment 4 bases; nucleotides outside the gene matches: 11. Germline lookup yields CDR1 LNHNV and CDR2 YYDKDF (reference sequence). The CDR3 extends over 16 amino acids. In nucleotides, the CDR3 is TGTGCCACCAGCTTGGGACAGGGCGATGTTATCTATGGCTACACCTTC. Its translation is CATSLGQGDVIYGYTF. The full variable domain, rest sourced from reference TRBV15 and TRBJ1-2, is DAMVIQNPRYQVTQFGKPVTLSCSQTLNHNVMYWYQQKSSQAPKLLFHYYDKDFNNEADTPDNFQSRRPNTSFCFLDIRSPGLGDTAMYLCATSLGQGDVIYGYTFGSGTRLTVV.

The genes are TRBV3-1 (or the pseudogene TRBV3-2) and TRBJ2-5; D uncertain. Germline V lookup: CDR1 LGHDT, CDR2 YNNKEL (reference sequence). V lost 0 bases to trimming and J lost 5 bases, with 13 bases between them. CDR3 length: 15 residues. The CDR3 bases are TGTGCCAGCAGCCAAGAGATCGCGAGATCGGAGACCCAGTACTTC. Translating gives CASSQEIARSETQYF.